What follows is one T cell receptor beta chain and its context. Per germline, CDR1 GTSNPN and CDR2 SVGIG (reference sequence). The CDR3 sequence is 15 residues long. V gave up 0 bases and J gave up 4 bases; unmatched junction bases: 7. This specimen belongs to a study of OX40 agonist ivuxolimab in advanced cancers. The overall study: Those treated in dose escalation had hepatocellular carcinoma, melanoma, renal cell cancer or head and neck cancer.

Sequencing used immunoSEQ multiplex PCR; TCRdb keeps in-frame clones, though not all of them. The sample carries 100,000 or so clones, approximately 89% recorded once. This clonotype was sampled from an adult with an advanced solid tumor such as melanoma, head and neck, liver or kidney cancer. The chain couples TRBV30 to TRBJ2-5; 8 bases are a match to TRBD1. Sequenced material: CD4+ or CD8+ T cells sorted from blood, taken in a trial of the OX40 agonist ivuxolimab. CDR3 in amino acids: CAWSVLTGDRETQYF. The CDR3 nucleotides read TGTGCCTGGAGTGTGCTGACAGGGGATAGAGAGACCCAGTACTTC.